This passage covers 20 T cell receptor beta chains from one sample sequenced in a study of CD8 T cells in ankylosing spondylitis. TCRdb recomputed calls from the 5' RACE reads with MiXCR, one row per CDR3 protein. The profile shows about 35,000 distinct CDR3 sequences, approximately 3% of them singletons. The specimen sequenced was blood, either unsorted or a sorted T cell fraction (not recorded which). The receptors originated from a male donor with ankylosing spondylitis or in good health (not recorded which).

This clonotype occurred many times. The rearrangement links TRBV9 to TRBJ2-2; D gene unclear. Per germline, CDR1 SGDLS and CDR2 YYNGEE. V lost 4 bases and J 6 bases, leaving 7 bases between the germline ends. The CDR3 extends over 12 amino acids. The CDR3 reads CASSIPAGELFF. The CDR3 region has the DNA TGTGCCAGCAGCATCCCGGCCGGGGAGCTGTTTTTT.

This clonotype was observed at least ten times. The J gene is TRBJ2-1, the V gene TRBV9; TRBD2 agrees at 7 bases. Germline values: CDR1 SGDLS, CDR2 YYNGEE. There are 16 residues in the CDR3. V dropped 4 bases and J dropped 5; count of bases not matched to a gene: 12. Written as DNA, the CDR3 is TGTGCCAGCAGCTCCGGACTAGGTGGGATCGACAATGAGCAGTTCTTC. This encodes CASSSGLGGIDNEQFF.

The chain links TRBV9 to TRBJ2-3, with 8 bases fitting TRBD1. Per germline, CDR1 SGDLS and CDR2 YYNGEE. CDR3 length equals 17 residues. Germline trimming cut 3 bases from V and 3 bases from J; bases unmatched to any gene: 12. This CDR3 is CASSAVPGQGRTDTQYF. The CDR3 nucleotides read TGTGCCAGCAGCGCCGTGCCAGGACAGGGTCGAACAGATACGCAGTATTTT.

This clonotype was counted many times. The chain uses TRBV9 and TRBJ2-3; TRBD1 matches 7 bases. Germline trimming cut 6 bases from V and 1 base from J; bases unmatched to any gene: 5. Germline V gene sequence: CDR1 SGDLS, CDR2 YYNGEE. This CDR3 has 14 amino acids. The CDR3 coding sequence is TGTGCCAGCAACAGGGGAGTGGGCACAGATACGCAGTATTTT. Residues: CASNRGVGTDTQYF.

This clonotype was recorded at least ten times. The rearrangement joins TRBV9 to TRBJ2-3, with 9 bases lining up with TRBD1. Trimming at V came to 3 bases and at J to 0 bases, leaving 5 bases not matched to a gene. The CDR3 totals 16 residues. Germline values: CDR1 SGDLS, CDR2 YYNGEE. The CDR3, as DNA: TGTGCCAGCAGCGCGACAGGGGGACTTAGCACAGATACGCAGTATTTT. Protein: CASSATGGLSTDTQYF.

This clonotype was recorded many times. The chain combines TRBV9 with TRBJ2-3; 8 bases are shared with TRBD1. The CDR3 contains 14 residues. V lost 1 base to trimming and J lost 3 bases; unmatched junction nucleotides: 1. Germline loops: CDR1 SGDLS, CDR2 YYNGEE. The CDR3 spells CASSVRDRTDTQYF. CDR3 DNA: TGTGCCAGCAGCGTAAGGGACAGGACAGATACGCAGTATTTT.

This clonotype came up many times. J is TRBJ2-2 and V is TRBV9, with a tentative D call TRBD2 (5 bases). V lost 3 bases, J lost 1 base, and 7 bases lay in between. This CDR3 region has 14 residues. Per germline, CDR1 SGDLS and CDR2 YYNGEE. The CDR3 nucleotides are TGTGCCAGCAGCGCGGACTTGAACACCGGGGAGCTGTTTTTT. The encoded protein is CASSADLNTGELFF.

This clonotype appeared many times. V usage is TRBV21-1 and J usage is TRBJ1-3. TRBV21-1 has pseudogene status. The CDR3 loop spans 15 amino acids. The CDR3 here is CASSKERVSGNTIYF. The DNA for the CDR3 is TGTGCCAGCAGCAAAGAGAGGGTCTCTGGAAACACCATATATTTT.

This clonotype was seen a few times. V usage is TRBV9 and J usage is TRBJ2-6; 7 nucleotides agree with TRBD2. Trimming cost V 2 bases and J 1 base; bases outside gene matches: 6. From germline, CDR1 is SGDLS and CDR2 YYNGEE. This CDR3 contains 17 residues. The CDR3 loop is CASSVSLGGSGANVLTF. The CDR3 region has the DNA TGTGCCAGCAGCGTTTCCCTGGGGGGGTCTGGGGCCAACGTCCTGACTTTC.

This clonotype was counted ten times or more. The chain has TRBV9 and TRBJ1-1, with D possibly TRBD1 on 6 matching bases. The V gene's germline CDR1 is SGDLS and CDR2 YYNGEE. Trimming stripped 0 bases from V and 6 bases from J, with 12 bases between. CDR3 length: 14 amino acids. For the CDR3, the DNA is TGTGCCAGCAGCGTAGCTACAGGGAGCTCTGAAGCTTTCTTT. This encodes CASSVATGSSEAFF.

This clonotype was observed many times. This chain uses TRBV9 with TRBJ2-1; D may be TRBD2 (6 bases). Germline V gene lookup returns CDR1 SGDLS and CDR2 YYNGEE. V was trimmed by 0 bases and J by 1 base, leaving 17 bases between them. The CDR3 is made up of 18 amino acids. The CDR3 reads CASSVEGGNVRSYNEQFF. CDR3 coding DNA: TGTGCCAGCAGCGTAGAGGGCGGGAACGTTAGGTCCTACAATGAGCAGTTCTTC.

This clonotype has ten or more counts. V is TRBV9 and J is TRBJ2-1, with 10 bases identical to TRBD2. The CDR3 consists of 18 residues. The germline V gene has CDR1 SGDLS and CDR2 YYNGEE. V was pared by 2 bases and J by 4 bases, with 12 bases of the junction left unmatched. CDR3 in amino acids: CASSVLAGALPMYNEQFF. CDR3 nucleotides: TGTGCCAGCAGCGTTCTAGCGGGGGCCCTACCCATGTACAATGAGCAGTTCTTC.

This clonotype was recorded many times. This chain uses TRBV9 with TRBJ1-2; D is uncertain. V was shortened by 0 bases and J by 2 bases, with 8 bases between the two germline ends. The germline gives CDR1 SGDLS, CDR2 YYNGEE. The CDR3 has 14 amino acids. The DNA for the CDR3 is TGTGCCAGCAGCGTAGATCCCGGCAACTATGGCTACACCTTC. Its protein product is CASSVDPGNYGYTF.

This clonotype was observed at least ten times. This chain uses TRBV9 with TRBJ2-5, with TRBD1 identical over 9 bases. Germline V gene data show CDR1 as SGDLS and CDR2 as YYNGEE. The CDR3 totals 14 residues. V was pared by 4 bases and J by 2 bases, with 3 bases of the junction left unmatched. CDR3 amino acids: CASSPGTGQETQYF. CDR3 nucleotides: TGTGCCAGCAGCCCAGGGACAGGGCAAGAGACCCAGTACTTC.

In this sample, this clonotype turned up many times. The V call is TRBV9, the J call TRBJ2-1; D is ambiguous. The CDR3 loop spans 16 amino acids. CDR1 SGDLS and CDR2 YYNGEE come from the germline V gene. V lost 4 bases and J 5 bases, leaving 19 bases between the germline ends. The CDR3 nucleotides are TGTGCCAGCAGCCCCCACCAGCCAGGCCTAAACAATGAGCAGTTCTTC. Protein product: CASSPHQPGLNNEQFF.

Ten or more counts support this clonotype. DNA of the CDR3: TGTGCCAGCAGCGTAGATCAAGGAAGTGGAGTCAAAAACATTCAGTACTTC. Protein product: CASSVDQGSGVKNIQYF. The chain is built from TRBV9 and TRBJ2-4; D remains unclear. V lost 0 bases and J lost 3, with 16 bases in between. This CDR3 is 17 amino acids long. CDR1 is SGDLS, CDR2 YYNGEE, per germline.

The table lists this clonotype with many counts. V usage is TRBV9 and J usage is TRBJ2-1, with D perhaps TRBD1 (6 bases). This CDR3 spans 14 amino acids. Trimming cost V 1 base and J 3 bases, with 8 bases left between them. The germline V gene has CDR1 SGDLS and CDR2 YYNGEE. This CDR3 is CASSVSGVYNEQFF. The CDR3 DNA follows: TGTGCCAGCAGCGTATCAGGGGTCTACAATGAGCAGTTCTTC.

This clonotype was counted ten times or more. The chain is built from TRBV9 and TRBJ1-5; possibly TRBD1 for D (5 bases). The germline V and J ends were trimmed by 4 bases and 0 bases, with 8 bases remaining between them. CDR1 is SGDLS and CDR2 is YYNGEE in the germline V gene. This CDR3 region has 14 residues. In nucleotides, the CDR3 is TGTGCCAGCAGCAACGGGGGTAGCAATCAGCCCCAGCATTTT. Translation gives CASSNGGSNQPQHF.

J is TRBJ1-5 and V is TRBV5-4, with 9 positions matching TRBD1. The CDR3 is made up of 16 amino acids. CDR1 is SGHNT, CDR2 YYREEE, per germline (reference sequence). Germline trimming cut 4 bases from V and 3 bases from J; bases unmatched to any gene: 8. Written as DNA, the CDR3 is TGTGCCAGCAGCACCGGGACAGGGAGGTCCAATCAGCCCCAGCATTTT. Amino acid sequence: CASSTGTGRSNQPQHF. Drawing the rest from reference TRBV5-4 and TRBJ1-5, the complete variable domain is ETGVTQSPTHLIKTRGQQVTLRCSSQSGHNTVSWYQQALGQGPQFIFQYYREEENGRGNFPPRFSGLQFPNYSSELNVNALELDDSALYLCASSTGTGRSNQPQHFGDGTRLSIL.

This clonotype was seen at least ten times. The CDR3 here is CASSIRQGVNTGELFF. The CDR3 DNA sequence: TGTGCCAGCAGCATACGACAGGGGGTTAACACCGGGGAGCTGTTTTTT. The V gene is TRBV9, the J gene TRBJ2-2, with 9 bases aligning to TRBD1. The junction had 6 bases not matched to a gene; V was cut back by 4 bases and J by 2 bases. There are 16 residues in the CDR3. CDR1 and CDR2 from the germline V gene are SGDLS and YYNGEE. The full variable domain, rest sourced from reference TRBV9 and TRBJ2-2, is DSGVTQTPKHLITATGQRVTLRCSPRSGDLSVYWYQQSLDQGLQFLIQYYNGEERAKGNILERFSAQQFPDLHSELNLSSLELGDSALYFCASSIRQGVNTGELFFGEGSRLTVL.